This T cell receptor beta chain was retrieved from a study of blood T cell repertoires in COVID-19. Study-level information: Samples taken during acute and convalescent COVID-19 were collected in the United States, Italy and Spain. Sources were T cells, B-cell-depleted T cells, or PBMCs; the material itself was cDNA or gDNA.

This CDR3 comprises 16 residues. Under the authors' procedure: Reference gene primer amplification in the assay estimated nucleated cell counts. Clones were read by immunoSEQ multiplex PCR, and TCRdb kept only the in-frame ones, dropping some. The V and J calls and clone size were taken over from that table, and D and trimming were inferred from the DNA. The repertoire holds under 300,000 clones, approximately 91% seen once, with roughly 0.92% in the top ten. This sequence joins TRBV21-1 and TRBJ2-2; no DNA check was done on the table's D call, TRBD1. TRBV21-1 is noted as a pseudogene. The sequenced material came from peripheral blood. The sequence was collected from a woman aged 40 to 50 who had recovered from COVID-19. The CDR3 region is CASTGGQGAYTGELFF. CDR3 DNA: TGTGCCAGCACCGGGGGACAGGGGGCATACACCGGGGAGCTGTTTTTT.